The 5 T cell receptor beta chains given below trace back to one sample, sequenced in a study of identical twins. MiXCR, run by TCRdb on the 5' RACE reads, gives a single entry per CDR3 protein. The sample consists of roughly 250,000 distinct CDR3 sequences, over 11% of them appearing once. The specimen was memory (CD45RO+) T cells sorted from blood. The receptors come from a woman under 30 in good health.

This clonotype was recorded only once. CDR3 sequence reads: CASSSDLRDSKYF. CDR3 nucleotide sequence: TGTGCCAGCAGTAGTGACCTCCGGGATTCAAAGTACTTC. The chain employs TRBV27 and TRBJ2-7, with D possibly matching TRBD2 (5 bases). V lost 5 bases to trimming and J lost 11 bases, with 19 bases between them. Germline V gene lookup returns CDR1 MNHEY and CDR2 SMNVEV (reference sequence). The CDR3 consists of 13 residues.

This clonotype has more than one count but fewer than ten. The V call is TRBV6-2 or TRBV6-3, the J call TRBJ1-1; D not certain. The germline V and J ends were trimmed by 4 bases and 0 bases, with 15 bases remaining between them. This CDR3 is 16 amino acids long. From germline, CDR1 is MNHEY and CDR2 SVGEGT. For the CDR3, the DNA is TGTGCCAGCAGTTCCGTCTCCGGGCGGATGAACACTGAAGCTTTCTTT. As protein: CASSSVSGRMNTEAFF.

This clonotype was found many times. This sequence joins TRBV29-1 and TRBJ2-1; D unresolved. Germline loops: CDR1 SQVTM, CDR2 ANQGSEA. This CDR3 has 11 residues. V lost 3 bases, J lost 5 bases, and 5 bases lay in between. The CDR3 DNA reads TGCAGCGTTGAGGGGAACAATGAGCAGTTCTTC. Protein product: CSVEGNNEQFF.

This clonotype was seen ten or more times. This rearrangement joins TRBV5-1 to TRBJ2-1; a weak D match, TRBD2 (6 bases). Looked up from germline, CDR1 is SGHRS and CDR2 is YFSETQ. Trimming shortened V by 6 bases and J by 7 bases, and 14 bases separated the two germline ends. The length of the CDR3 is 13 residues. The DNA of the CDR3 is TGCGCCAGCAACCATGCGGCGGGAAATGAGCAGTTCTTC. This gives the protein CASNHAAGNEQFF. The full variable domain, its missing parts supplied by reference TRBV5-1 and TRBJ2-1, is KAGVTQTPRYLIKTRGQQVTLSCSPISGHRSVSWYQQTPGQGLQFLFEYFSETQRNKGNFPGRFSGRQFSNSRSEMNVSTLELGDSALYLCASNHAAGNEQFFGPGTRLTVL.

This clonotype was picked up many times. V and J are TRBV2 and TRBJ1-2; D not resolved. V lost 8 bases and J lost 0, with 7 bases in between. Germline V gene data show CDR1 as SNHLY and CDR2 as FYNNEI. The CDR3 covers 12 residues. The CDR3 spells CASVSANYGYTF. DNA of the CDR3: TGTGCCAGCGTGTCAGCTAACTATGGCTACACCTTC.